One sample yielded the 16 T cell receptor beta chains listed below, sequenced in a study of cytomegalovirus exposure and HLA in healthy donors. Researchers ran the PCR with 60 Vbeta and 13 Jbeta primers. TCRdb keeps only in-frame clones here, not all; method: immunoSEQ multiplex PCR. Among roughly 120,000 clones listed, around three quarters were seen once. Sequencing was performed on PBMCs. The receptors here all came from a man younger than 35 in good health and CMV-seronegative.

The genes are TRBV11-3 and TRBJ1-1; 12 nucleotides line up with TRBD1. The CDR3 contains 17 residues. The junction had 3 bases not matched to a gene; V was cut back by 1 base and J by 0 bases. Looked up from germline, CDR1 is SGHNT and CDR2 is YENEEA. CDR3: CASSLGGTGGLNTEAFF. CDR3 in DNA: TGTGCCAGCAGCTTAGGCGGGACAGGGGGCCTGAACACTGAAGCTTTCTTT.

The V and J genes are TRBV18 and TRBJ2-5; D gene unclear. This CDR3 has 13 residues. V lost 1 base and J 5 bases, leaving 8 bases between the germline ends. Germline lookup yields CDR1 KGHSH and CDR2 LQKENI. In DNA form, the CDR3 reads TGTGCCAGCTCACCACAGGTGCGGGAGACCCAGTACTTC. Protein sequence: CASSPQVRETQYF. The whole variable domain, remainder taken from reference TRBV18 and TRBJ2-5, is NAGVMQNPRHLVRRRGQEARLRCSPMKGHSHVYWYRQLPEEGLKFMVYLQKENIIDESGMPKERFSAEFPKEGPSILRIQQVVRGDSAAYFCASSPQVRETQYFGPGTRLLVL.

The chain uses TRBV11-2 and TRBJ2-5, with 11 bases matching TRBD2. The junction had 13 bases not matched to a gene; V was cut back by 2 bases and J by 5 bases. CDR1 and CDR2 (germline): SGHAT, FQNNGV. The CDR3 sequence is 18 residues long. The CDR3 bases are TGTGCCAGCAGCTTACCTTTGGGTAGCGGGAGGGCCCTGGAGACCCAGTACTTC. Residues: CASSLPLGSGRALETQYF.

CDR3 in amino acids: CASSLGTGARSETQYF. CDR3 nucleotides: TGTGCCAGCAGCTTGGGGACAGGAGCGAGGTCGGAGACCCAGTACTTC. The gene calls are TRBV5-6 and TRBJ2-5; 7 bases line up with TRBD1. CDR3 size: 16 residues. In germline, CDR1 is SGHDT, CDR2 YYEEEE. V trimming: 0 bases; J trimming: 5 bases; junction bases outside the gene matches: 10.

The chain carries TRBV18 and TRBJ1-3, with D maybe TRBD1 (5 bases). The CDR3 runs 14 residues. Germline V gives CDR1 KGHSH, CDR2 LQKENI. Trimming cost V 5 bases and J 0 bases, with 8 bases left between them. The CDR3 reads CASSTDSSGNTIYF. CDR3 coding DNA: TGTGCCAGCTCAACCGACAGCTCTGGAAACACCATATATTTT.

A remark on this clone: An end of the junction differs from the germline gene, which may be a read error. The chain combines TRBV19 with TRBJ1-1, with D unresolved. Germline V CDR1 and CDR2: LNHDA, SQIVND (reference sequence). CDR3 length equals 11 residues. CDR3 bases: TGTGCCAGTAGTATAGATCGCTTCCGGACTTTT. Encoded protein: CASSIDRFRTF.

CDR3: CASYPPAGGSYEQYF. In nucleotides, the CDR3 is TGTGCCAGCTACCCTCCAGCGGGAGGATCCTACGAGCAGTACTTC. The V call is TRBV28, the J call TRBJ2-7, with 9 bases lining up with TRBD2. This CDR3 spans 15 amino acids. After removal of 8 bases from V and 1 base from J, the junction contained 9 bases not matched to a gene. CDR1 and CDR2 (germline): MDHEN, SYDVKM. The entire variable domain, with the rest obtained from reference TRBV28 and TRBJ2-7, is as follows: DVKVTQSSRYLVKRTGEKVFLECVQDMDHENMFWYRQDPGLGLRLIYFSYDVKMKEKGDIPEGYSVSREKKERFSLILESASTNQTSMYLCASYPPAGGSYEQYFGPGTRLTVT.

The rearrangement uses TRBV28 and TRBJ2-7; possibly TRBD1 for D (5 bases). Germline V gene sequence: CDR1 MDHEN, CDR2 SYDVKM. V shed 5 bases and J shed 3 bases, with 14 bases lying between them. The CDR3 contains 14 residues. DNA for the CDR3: TGTGCCAGCAGTGAAACAGGTTTGGGCTACGAGCAGTACTTC. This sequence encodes CASSETGLGYEQYF.

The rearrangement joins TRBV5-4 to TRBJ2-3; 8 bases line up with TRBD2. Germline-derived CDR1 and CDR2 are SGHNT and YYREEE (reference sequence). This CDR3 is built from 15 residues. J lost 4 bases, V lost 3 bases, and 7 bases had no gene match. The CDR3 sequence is CASSSRLAYPDTQYF. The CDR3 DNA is TGTGCCAGCAGCTCCAGACTAGCGTACCCAGATACGCAGTATTTT.

Here the CDR3 DNA reads TGCGCCAGCAGCCAAGACCGTCTAGCGGGGGATATAAGCACAGATACGCAGTATTTT. As protein: CASSQDRLAGDISTDTQYF. V usage is TRBV4-3 and J usage is TRBJ2-3; 10 bases are shared with TRBD2. Germline CDR1 and CDR2: LGHNA and YSLEER. The CDR3 covers 19 residues. V gave up 0 bases and J gave up 0 bases; unmatched junction bases: 9.

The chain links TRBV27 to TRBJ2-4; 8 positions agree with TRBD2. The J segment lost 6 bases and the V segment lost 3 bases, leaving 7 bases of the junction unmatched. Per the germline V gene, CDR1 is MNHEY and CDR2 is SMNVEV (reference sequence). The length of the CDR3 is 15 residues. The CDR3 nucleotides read TGTGCCAGCAGTTTTAGCGGGACAAAAGTAAACATTCAGTACTTC. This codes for CASSFSGTKVNIQYF.

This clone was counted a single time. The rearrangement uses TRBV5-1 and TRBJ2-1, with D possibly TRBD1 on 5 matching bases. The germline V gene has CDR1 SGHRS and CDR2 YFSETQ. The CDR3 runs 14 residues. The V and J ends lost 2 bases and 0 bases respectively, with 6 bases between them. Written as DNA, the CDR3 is TGCGCCAGCAGCTTTGACAGCTCCTACAATGAGCAGTTCTTC. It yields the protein CASSFDSSYNEQFF.

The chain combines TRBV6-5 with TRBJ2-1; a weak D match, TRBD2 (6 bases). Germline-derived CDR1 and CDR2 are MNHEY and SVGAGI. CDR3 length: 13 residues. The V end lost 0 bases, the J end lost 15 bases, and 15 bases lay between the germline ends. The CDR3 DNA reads TGTGCCAGCAGTTACTCGAGACGGGAGTCTCGGTTCTTC. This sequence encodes CASSYSRRESRFF.

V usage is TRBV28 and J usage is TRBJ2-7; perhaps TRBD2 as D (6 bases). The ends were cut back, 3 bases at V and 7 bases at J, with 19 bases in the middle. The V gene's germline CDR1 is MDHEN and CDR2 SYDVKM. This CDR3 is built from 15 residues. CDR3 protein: CASSLTAPSGREQYF. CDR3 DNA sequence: TGTGCCAGCAGTTTGACCGCCCCGAGTGGGAGGGAGCAGTACTTC.

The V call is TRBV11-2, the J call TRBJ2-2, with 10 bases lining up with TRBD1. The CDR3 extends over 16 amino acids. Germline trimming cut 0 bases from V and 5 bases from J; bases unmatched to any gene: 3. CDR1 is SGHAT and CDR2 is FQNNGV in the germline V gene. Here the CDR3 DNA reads TGTGCCAGCAGCTTAGATTGGGGACAGGGGACCGGGGAGCTGTTTTTT. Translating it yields CASSLDWGQGTGELFF.

Here the CDR3 reads CASSLYTGELFF. In DNA, the CDR3 is TGTGCCAGCAGTCTTTACACCGGGGAGCTGTTTTTT. This chain connects TRBV27 to TRBJ2-2, with D hard to call. Germline CDR1 reads MNHEY; CDR2 reads SMNVEV (reference sequence). Between the trimmed V and J ends, which lost 5 bases and 3 bases, there was a span of 4 bases. The CDR3 is made up of 12 amino acids.